The present TCR beta chain was sequenced within a study of graft-versus-host responses after intestinal transplantation. Only in-frame clones appear in the TCRdb table, and some are missing; sequencing was by immunoSEQ multiplex PCR. The table lists about 150,000 clones, approximately 91% of them singletons. With regard to this clone: Antigen unknown.

Trimming cost V 4 bases and J 4 bases, with 16 bases left between them. The germline CDR1 and CDR2 sequences are SGHVS and FQNEAQ. This CDR3 spans 16 amino acids. The sample here was unstimulated CD4+ T cells sorted from spleen or lymph node cells, taken before intestinal transplant. The origin of this receptor is a human donor who received an intestinal transplant. V is TRBV7-8 and J is TRBJ1-4; D not certain. CDR3 DNA: TGTGCCAGCAGCTCTAAACTTATCAGAGATAATGAAAAACTGTTTTTT. Encoded protein: CASSSKLIRDNEKLFF.